This T cell receptor (beta chain) was identified during a study of metastatic and nonmetastatic thyroid tumors. Study background: Across peripheral blood and tumor or nodule tissue samples taken from malignant and benign thyroid patients, the repertoires were compared with one another.

Original data processing: Differences in CDR3 between clinicopathological groups were drawn on to build a classifier intended to discriminate distant-metastatic papillary thyroid cancer patients. MiXCR re-clonotyped the PCR reads for TCRdb. The V and J calls follow TCRdb's processing rather than the paper's. This sample has about 9,000 clones, with around 15% found just once. All patients were untreated before thyroid surgery. V shed 6 bases and J shed 13 bases, with 28 bases lying between them. CDR1 is WSHSY and CDR2 is SAAADI in the germline V gene. The CDR3 is 15 amino acids. This clone was counted only a few times.

The sample was blood. This TCR came from a female donor with papillary thyroid cancer or a benign thyroid nodule (not recorded which). Some clones in this sample may be carry-over from other donors' samples. The gene calls are TRBV10-2 and TRBJ2-7; the D gene is possibly TRBD2 (6 bases). The CDR3 nucleotides are TGCGCCAGCAGCAGGGCACATGGGGGGAATTCACCCCTCTACTTC. Translation: CASSRAHGGNSPLYF.